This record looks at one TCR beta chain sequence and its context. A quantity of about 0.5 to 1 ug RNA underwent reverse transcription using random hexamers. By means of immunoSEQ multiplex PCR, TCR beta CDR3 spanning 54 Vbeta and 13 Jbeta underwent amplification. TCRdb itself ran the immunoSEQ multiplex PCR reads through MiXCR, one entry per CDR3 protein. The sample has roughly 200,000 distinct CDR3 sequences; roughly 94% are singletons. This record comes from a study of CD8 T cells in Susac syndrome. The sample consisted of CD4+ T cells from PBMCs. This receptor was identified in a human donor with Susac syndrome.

The CDR3 nucleotides are TGTGCCAGCAGCCCGATCATTCCAGGGCGAAGGAACACTGAAGCTTTCTTT. Protein sequence: CASSPIIPGRRNTEAFF. The rearrangement links TRBV4-2 to TRBJ1-1; TRBD1 is a possible D gene (5 bases). The V end was cut by 4 bases, the J end by 1 base, with 19 bases between. The length of the CDR3 is 17 residues. CDR1 and CDR2 (germline): LGHNA, YNFKEQ.